Listed below are T cell receptor beta chains from one sample, sequenced in a study of blood T cell repertoires in COVID-19. Measured with immunoSEQ multiplex PCR; TCRdb has only the in-frame clones, and not every one. This repertoire shows about 120,000 clones, nearly 90% found once; its top ten account for 3.8%. Input material: peripheral blood. Receptors originate from a woman aged 55 to 70 with COVID-19, enrolled during active disease. Both conserved end residues are part of each CDR3. A D gene is named only where the DNA matches it firmly. Only part of the rows carry a size: once, few, many, or a class if the clone is expanded.

CASSGTAYGYTF,TGTGCCAGCAGTGGGACAGCTTATGGCTACACCTTC,TRBD1,TRBV9,TRBJ1-2,-
CASSISDNNQPQHF,TGTGCCAGTAGTATCAGTGACAACAATCAGCCCCAGCATTTT,-,TRBV19,TRBJ1-5,-
CAWSVLRSGNTIYF,TGTGCCTGGAGTGTACTACGCTCTGGAAACACCATATATTTT,-,TRBV30,TRBJ1-3,-
CATSRATSGGARDTQYF,TGTGCCACCAGCAGAGCAACTAGCGGGGGGGCTCGGGATACGCAGTATTTT,TRBD2,TRBV15,TRBJ2-3,once
CASSRDGFDRGVAFF,TGTGCCAGCAGCCGGGACGGGTTCGACAGGGGTGTAGCTTTCTTT,TRBD1,TRBV6-5,TRBJ1-1,-
CASSYSRMQDRTRNTIYF,TGTGCCAGCAGTTACTCGAGAATGCAGGACAGGACACGAAACACCATATATTTT,TRBD1,TRBV6-2/TRBV6-3,TRBJ1-3,-
CATSGTTNTGELFF,TGTGCCACGTCCGGGACAACGAACACCGGGGAGCTGTTTTTT,-,TRBV19,TRBJ2-2,-
CASSLGQLILMNTEAFF,TGCGCCAGCAGCTTGGGACAGCTGATCCTTATGAACACTGAAGCTTTCTTT,-,TRBV5-1,TRBJ1-1,-
CASSLREKLFF,TGTGCCAGCAGCCTTAGAGAAAAACTGTTTTTT,-,TRBV6-6,TRBJ1-4,-
CSASRGGSYNSPLHF,TGCAGTGCTAGTAGGGGGGGCTCCTATAATTCACCCCTCCACTTT,-,TRBV20-1,TRBJ1-6,-
CASSYSGRLYTEAFF,TGTGCCAGCAGTTACTCGGGCAGGTTATACACTGAAGCTTTCTTT,-,TRBV6-5,TRBJ1-1,-
CASSQSRSAVRAFF,TGTGCCAGCAGCCAAAGCCGGTCCGCAGTCAGGGCTTTCTTT,-,TRBV3-1/TRBV3-2,TRBJ1-1,-
CASSVSGASSYNEQFF,TGTGCCAGCAGCGTTAGCGGGGCCAGCTCCTACAATGAGCAGTTCTTC,TRBD2,TRBV6-4,TRBJ2-1,-
CASSPGQGPMNTEAFF,TGTGCCAGCAGCCCCGGACAGGGGCCCATGAACACTGAAGCTTTCTTT,TRBD1,TRBV5-4,TRBJ1-1,-
CASSILNRLSGNTIYF,TGTGCCAGTAGTATTTTAAACCGACTCTCTGGAAACACCATATATTTT,-,TRBV19,TRBJ1-3,-
CASTFIDRLGEQYF,TGTGCCAGCACCTTTATCGACAGGCTTGGCGAGCAGTACTTC,-,TRBV27,TRBJ2-7,-
CASSSTYEQYF,TGTGCCAGCAGTTCCACCTACGAGCAGTACTTC,-,TRBV7-2,TRBJ2-7,-
CASSSIAGGAPYEQYF,TGTGCCAGCAGTTCTATAGCGGGGGGTGCTCCCTACGAGCAGTACTTC,TRBD2,TRBV7-2,TRBJ2-7,-
CASSPGGLGYTEAFF,TGTGCCAGCAGCCCAGGGGGCCTTGGTTACACTGAAGCTTTCTTT,TRBD1,TRBV9,TRBJ1-1,-
CASSPEAGQPQHF,TGTGCCAGCAGCCCGGAGGCCGGTCAGCCCCAGCATTTT,-,TRBV6-4,TRBJ1-5,-
CASSLGGTNEKLFF,TGTGCCAGCAGCTTGGGAGGGACTAATGAAAAACTGTTTTTT,-,TRBV5-4,TRBJ1-4,-
CASSSRTGTYQPQHF,TGTGCCAGCAGCTCGCGGACAGGTACTTATCAGCCCCAGCATTTT,TRBD1,TRBV7-8,TRBJ1-5,-
CASSTAQGNGYTF,TGTGCCAGCAGCACGGCCCAGGGAAATGGCTACACCTTC,-,TRBV7-9,TRBJ1-2,-
CSAVRGSVQYF,TGCAGTGCGGTAAGGGGCTCTGTGCAGTACTTC,-,TRBV20-1,TRBJ2-7,once
CSVSGGVENTIYF,TGCAGCGTCTCCGGGGGTGTCGAAAACACCATATATTTT,-,TRBV29-1,TRBJ1-3,-
CASSLLGELFF,TGTGCCAGCAGCCTCTTGGGGGAGCTGTTTTTT,-,TRBV3-1/TRBV3-2,TRBJ2-2,-
CASSLFTYEQYF,TGTGCCAGCAGCTTATTCACCTACGAGCAGTACTTC,-,TRBV7-9,TRBJ2-7,-
CASSLLGGNSPLHF,TGTGCCAGCAGCTTACTGGGGGGAAATTCACCCCTCCACTTT,-,TRBV7-2,TRBJ1-6,once
CSPRAHETQYF,TGCAGTCCTAGGGCTCACGAGACCCAGTACTTC,-,TRBV20-1,TRBJ2-5,-
CASSLGTAGYTEAFF,TGTGCCAGCTCACTAGGGACAGCCGGTTACACTGAAGCTTTCTTT,TRBD1,TRBV18,TRBJ1-1,-
CASSTMETSDSPLHF,TGTGCCAGTAGTACCATGGAGACTTCAGATTCACCCCTCCACTTT,-,TRBV19,TRBJ1-6,-
CASSASGDHNEQFF,TGTGCCAGCAGTGCTAGCGGGGACCACAATGAGCAGTTCTTC,TRBD2,TRBV6-4,TRBJ2-1,once
CASSWDSDQPQHF,TGTGCCAGTAGTTGGGACAGTGATCAGCCCCAGCATTTT,TRBD1,TRBV19,TRBJ1-5,once
CASSQDPVYGYTF,TGTGCCAGCAGCCAAGATCCAGTCTATGGCTACACCTTC,-,TRBV3-1/TRBV3-2,TRBJ1-2,-
CASSEVGQGALYGYTF,TGTGCCAGCAGTGAAGTGGGACAGGGGGCTCTGTATGGCTACACCTTC,TRBD1,TRBV6-1,TRBJ1-2,-